This T cell receptor (beta chain) was captured by sequencing in a study of shared clonotypes between healthy human individuals (dated by TCRdb to the early 2020s). Regarding the research as a whole: A few men and a couple of women, aged 18 to 49 years, made up the cohort. For each donor, CD4 naive and CD4 memory were each given three plates, CD8 naive was given two plates, and CD8 memory was given one plate. Blood TCR repertoires of four to six healthy adults were deeply sequenced to estimate repertoire size and the extent of clonotype sharing between individuals. To increase sequencing depth and limit assay-specific biases, TCR repertoire library preparation and sequencing were carried out by different laboratories using diverse techniques. Per donor, leukapheresis produced somewhere between about 0.94 and 9.5 billion PBMCs. Overall study results and their limits: Rarefaction of sorted-subset datasets indicated incomplete sequencing despite the large sequencing depth. Larger estimated clonotype richness was generally found for naive subsets than for memory subsets. Only blood was sampled, and tissue TCR repertoires likely differ from those in blood. About 5% of naive CD4, 3% to 4% of naive CD8, around 2.3% of memory CD4, and less than 0.45% of memory CD8 clonotypes were shared across a few donors. Pairwise subsampling led to the expectation that sequencing depth would affect the degree of clonotype sharing among donors. The small number of donors limited the genetic and exposure-history diversity represented. Compared with non-shared clonotypes, clonotypes shared by all four sorted-subset donors had higher generation probabilities.

Notes on this clone: Its cognate antigen has yet to be identified. No base quality information exists; no much larger clone differs at one position. This sample also contains other DNA sequences that code for the same CDR3.

The cysteine opens and the phenylalanine closes a CDR3 of 12 amino acids. Only the CDR3 region is kept as DNA, spanning 36 bases read in frame from base 1. Trimming removed 4 bases from V and 4 bases from J, leaving 9 bases between the germline ends. CDR1 and CDR2, looked up from the germline V gene, are SGHRS and YFSETQ. The donors were healthy, HIV-negative adults with no recently reported acute infections or vaccinations. All donors were Caucasian adults living in Nashville, Tennessee, USA. CD4+ T cells were enriched through magnetic negative selection, after which naive cells were positively selected on CD45RA and the remaining negative fraction served as the memory subset. After blood collection by leukapheresis, PBMCs were isolated using Ficoll-Histopaque density gradient centrifugation and then cryopreserved in the vapor phase of liquid nitrogen. Analytical flow cytometry was used to check the purity and quantity of each magnetically sorted T cell population. From each sorted fraction, genomic DNA was isolated and quantified by UV absorbance on a Nanodrop 2000c.

Using the deep immunoSEQ assay, TCR CDR3 regions were amplified from genomic DNA by multiplex PCR. Extracted genomic DNA from each cell subset was distributed evenly across all wells of several immunoSEQ 96-well plates, and each plate was treated as a replicate. For sorted subsets, approximately 210 ng of genomic DNA, equivalent to 25,000 to 35,000 T cell genomes, went into each replicate PCR. Purified libraries were quantified with a Qubit 3.0 fluorometer, sized on a Bioanalyzer 2100, and re-quantified with the KAPA Library Quantification kit. Each immunoSEQ 96-well plate was sequenced on its own single-read 150-cycle Illumina NextSeq 550 flow cell. For the original study's pipeline: The immunoSEQ output contained only junctional sequences without quality scores, so filtering could not match that applied to full-length reads. To assign V/J genes and CDR3, sequences were annotated against IMGT germline references using PyIR, a Python wrapper for IgBLAST v1.9. Any read was removed if the V/J assignment was weak (E-value above 1e-6), the CDR3 was missing, or the read contained stop codons, out-of-frame junctions, or ambiguous translated residues. V3J clonotypes were defined as sequences sharing an identical inferred V gene, J gene, and CDR3 amino acid sequence. Percentage overlap between repertoires was calculated by dividing the number of shared unique clonotypes by the size of the smaller repertoire. Three approaches were used to assess repertoire richness: RTK rarefaction, the Chao1 estimator, and Recon v2.1 estimates of unobserved clonotypes. For all TCRbeta clonotypes obtained by the gDNA method from a few donors, generation probabilities were computed with OLGA. The clones in this table, taken by TCRdb from immuneACCESS, are in-frame only. Not every clone is retained; where verified, under half of the shortfall comes from an unresolved V gene, and the cause of the rest is unknown. The V and J calls and clone size come from that table; D and trimming were worked out from the DNA. A total of millions of clones appear in this sample, 85% to 95% of them only once. 0.13% of the sample is in the top ten clones.

Sequenced: naive CD4+ T cells sorted from blood. This sample's cell subset or site label indicates: CD45RA+ positively selected. The source of this sequence is a man aged 18 to 29 in good health. This receptor chain uses TRBV5-1 and TRBJ2-7; no confident D gene assignment can be made. The CDR3 protein is CASSQNSYEQYF. The base sequence is TGCGCCAGCAGCCAGAATTCATACGAGCAGTACTTC.